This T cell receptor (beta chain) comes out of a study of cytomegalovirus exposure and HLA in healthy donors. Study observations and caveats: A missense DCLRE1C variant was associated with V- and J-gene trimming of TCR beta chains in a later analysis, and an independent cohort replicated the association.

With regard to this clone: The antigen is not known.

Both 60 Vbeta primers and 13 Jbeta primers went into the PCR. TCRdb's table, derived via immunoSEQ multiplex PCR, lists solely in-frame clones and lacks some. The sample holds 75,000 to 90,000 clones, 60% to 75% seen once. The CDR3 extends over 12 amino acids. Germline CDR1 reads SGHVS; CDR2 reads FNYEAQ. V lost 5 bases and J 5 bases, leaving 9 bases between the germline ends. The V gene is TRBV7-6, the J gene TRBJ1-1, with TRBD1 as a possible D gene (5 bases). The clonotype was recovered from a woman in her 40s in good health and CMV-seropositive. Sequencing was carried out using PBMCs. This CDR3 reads CASSPSGTEAFF. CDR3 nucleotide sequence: TGTGCCAGCAGCCCGTCAGGGACTGAAGCTTTCTTT.